This T cell receptor (beta chain) was captured by sequencing in a study of blood T cell repertoires in COVID-19. In the study overall: Material from acute and convalescent COVID-19 was sourced from the United States, Italy and Spain. The cDNA or gDNA used as material had been derived from T cells, B-cell-depleted T cells, or PBMCs.

V trimming: 8 bases; J trimming: 13 bases; junction bases outside the gene matches: 13. Germline V gene sequence: CDR1 SGHDN, CDR2 FVKESK. The CDR3 sequence is 15 residues long. Sequencing was performed with immunoSEQ multiplex PCR; in TCRdb, only in-frame clones are kept and a portion is missing. The sample lists around 160,000 clones; around 85% were seen once. The sample taken for sequencing was peripheral blood. The sequence came from a man between 60 and 75 years old with active or convalescent COVID-19. The rearrangement joins TRBV14 to TRBJ2-4, with TRBD2 matching 14 bases. The CDR3 DNA reads as TGTGCCAGCGGTACCGGGACTAGCGGGAGTCGGGTCCAGTACTTC. Translating gives CASGTGTSGSRVQYF.